The clone carrying this TCR beta chain has a handful of counts. Its antigen remains unidentified. These data are taken from a study of response to subunit inactivated influenza vaccine. Study conclusions and caveats: Seasonal influenza vaccination, on each occasion, was suggested by the authors to recruit few new T cells.

The V end was cut by 0 bases, the J end by 2 bases, with 11 bases between. CDR1 SEHNR and CDR2 FQNEAQ come from the germline V gene (reference sequence). The CDR3 is made up of 15 amino acids. MiXCR, applied by TCRdb to the RT-PCR reads, yields one record per CDR3 protein. The sample shows hundreds of thousands of distinct CDR3 sequences, 11% to 15% of them seen only once. The receptor was derived from a man aged 45 to 65 who received an inactivated influenza vaccine. The specimen was PBMCs from blood, collected about 14 days before vaccination. This chain connects TRBV7-9 to TRBJ2-7; maybe TRBD2 (6 bases). CDR3 nucleotide sequence: TGTGCCAGCAGCTTAGCTAGCGGCAAGCCCTACGAGCAGTACTTC. It specifies CASSLASGKPYEQYF.